This TCR beta chain was obtained from a study of T cell changes during pregnancy in multiple sclerosis. Germline V gene sequence: CDR1 MNHNY, CDR2 SVGAGI (reference sequence). V was trimmed by 6 bases and J by 5 bases, leaving 20 bases between them. The CDR3 runs 16 residues. Repertoires were generated with immunoSEQ multiplex PCR, while TCRdb's copy carries only in-frame clones and drops some. The sample carries 36,000 or so clones, almost 95% recorded once. This TCR derives from a female donor with multiple sclerosis, enrolled in a pregnancy study. The rearrangement joins TRBV6-6 to TRBJ2-1; D possibly corresponds to TRBD1 (5 bases). Sequencing was done on a sample of PBMCs (not recorded whether the cells were cultured). The CDR3 bases are TGTGCCAGCAGCCTAGGGGTGCGAGCTTCTCACAATGAGCAGTTCTTC. This sequence encodes CASSLGVRASHNEQFF.